This T cell receptor beta chain is from a study of human T cells and chemical hapten exposure. In TCRdb, the RACE reads were re-called with MiXCR into one record per CDR3 protein. The sample includes approximately 80,000 distinct CDR3 sequences, approximately 8% of them seen just once. Indicated time point: patch test 1, 2 weeks after DPC sensitization. Stated treatment: therapeutic diphenylcyclopropenone sensitization with weekly scalp DPC. The CDR3 covers 14 residues. Germline CDR1 and CDR2: GTSNPN and SVGIG (reference sequence). V was trimmed by 5 bases and J by 4 bases, leaving 17 bases between them.

The rearrangement joins TRBV30 to TRBJ1-2, with D uncertain. This TCR derives from a woman aged 25 to 45 with alopecia areata. Some clones in this sample may be carry-over from other donors' samples. The starting material was whole blood, obtained in connection with sensitization to the hapten diphenylcyclopropenone (DPC). The CDR3 protein is CAWLLRGLRYGYTF. The CDR3 coding sequence is TGTGCCTGGCTCCTTCGAGGGCTGCGCTATGGCTACACCTTC.